A single sample is the source of the 5 T cell receptor beta chains below, sequenced in a study of T cell clonality in common variable immunodeficiency. TCRdb keeps only in-frame clones here, not all; method: immunoSEQ multiplex PCR. The data show tens of thousands of clones, with none appearing a single time. The sequenced sample was peripheral blood mononuclear cells. The receptors derive from a person between 18 and 75 years old in good health.

This clone was seen at least ten times. From the germline J gene comes the end of the CDR3, since the read stops 3 residues before it. The J gene is TRBJ2-1, the V gene TRBV5-8; 10 bases are shared with TRBD2. Per the germline V gene, CDR1 is SGHTS and CDR2 is YDEGEE. This CDR3 is built from 15 residues. The J segment lost 7 bases and the V segment lost 1 base, leaving 5 bases of the junction unmatched. The CDR3 sequence: CASSLSAGGNNEQFF. CDR3 DNA (partial): TGTGCCAGCAGCTTGTCAGCGGGGGGGAATAATGAG.

This clone was picked up many times. The read ends 3 residues early relative to the CDR3; the germline J gene fills the gap. The chain recombines TRBV20-1 with TRBJ1-4; D may be TRBD1 (6 bases). Germline CDR1 and CDR2: DFQATT and SNEGSKA (reference sequence). The CDR3 extends over 16 amino acids. CDR3 residues: CSARDLRQGRIAKLFF. CDR3 DNA, as far as it was read: TGCAGTGCTAGAGATCTGCGGCAGGGGCGTATTGCCAAA.

This clone was counted at least ten times. The observed sequence ends 3 residues before the CDR3 terminus, with the missing tail filled in from the germline J gene. The gene calls are TRBV30 and TRBJ2-2, with 8 bases fitting TRBD1. CDR1 and CDR2 from the germline V gene are GTSNPN and SVGIG (reference sequence). V shed 2 bases, J shed 8 bases, and the junction held 4 bases outside the gene matches. The CDR3 runs to 13 residues. The CDR3 DNA, read in part, is TGTGCCTGGAGTACAGGGGGTGAGGGGGAG. It codes for CAWSTGGEGE. In full, the CDR3 is CAWSTGGEGELFF.

This clone has a count of ten or more. Sequencing ends 3 residues short of the CDR3 end; the germline J gene provides the rest. V usage is TRBV6-1 and J usage is TRBJ1-5; D gene ambiguous. Germline lookup yields CDR1 MNHNS and CDR2 SASEGT. There are 15 residues in the CDR3. V was cut by 2 bases and J by 0 bases, with 8 bases left in between. The sequenced part of the CDR3 DNA is TGTGCCAGCAGTGAACGCGAATATAGCAATCAGCCC. Protein: CASSEREYSNQP. The full CDR3 protein is CASSEREYSNQPQHF.

In its sample, this clone was seen many times. The read halts 3 residues ahead of the CDR3 end, with the missing end drawn from the germline J gene. The V and J genes are TRBV3-1 (or the pseudogene TRBV3-2) and TRBJ2-5; TRBD2 matches at 9 bases. J lost 5 bases, V lost 0 bases, and 10 bases had no gene match. Germline V gene lookup returns CDR1 LGHDT and CDR2 YNNKEL (reference sequence). This CDR3 is 17 amino acids long. The CDR3: CASSQDERLAAAETQYF. The sequenced CDR3 bases are TGTGCCAGCAGCCAAGATGAAAGACTAGCGGCCGCGGAGACC.